These T cell receptor beta chains were read from a single sample in a study of T cells after yellow fever vaccination. One entry per CDR3 protein results from TCRdb running MiXCR on the 5' RACE reads. The table has 300,000 to 400,000 distinct CDR3 sequences, 8.7% seen once. The starting material was PBMCs, obtained on the day of the first yellow fever vaccination. These receptors were taken from a man between 18 and 35 years old who received the YFV17D yellow fever vaccine. Each CDR3 is given with its conserved first and last residue. D genes are given only for firm matches. Clone size is stated in some rows and not others, as once, few, many or a class when expanded.

>TRBJ2-3|many|.|TRBV12-3/TRBV12-4
CASSFNSGADTQYF
TGTGCCAGCAGTTTTAATTCGGGGGCAGATACGCAGTATTTT
>TRBJ1-3|few|.|TRBV7-8
CASSPLSAGHSGNTIYF
TGTGCCAGCAGCCCTCTTAGCGCCGGGCATTCTGGAAACACCATATATTTT
>TRBJ2-5|few|.|TRBV2
CASSYTQETQYF
TGTGCCAGCAGTTACACCCAAGAGACCCAGTACTTC
>TRBJ1-1|few|TRBD1|TRBV20-1
CSARRTGGSMNTEAFF
TGCAGTGCTAGACGGACAGGCGGAAGCATGAACACTGAAGCTTTCTTT
>TRBJ2-3|.|TRBD2|TRBV5-4
CASSFGGLAGGPGSDTQYF
TGTGCCAGCAGCTTCGGAGGACTAGCGGGGGGGCCAGGGTCAGATACGCAGTATTTT
>TRBJ2-3|many|TRBD2|TRBV6-1
CASSVAGGQDTQYF
TGTGCCAGCAGCGTAGCGGGGGGGCAGGATACGCAGTATTTT
>TRBJ2-7|.|.|TRBV21-1
CASSKGAGGSYEQYF
TGTGCCAGCAGCAAAGGCGCAGGGGGAAGCTACGAGCAGTACTTC
>TRBJ1-1|few|TRBD1|TRBV5-1
CASSERRTGDLNTEAFF
TGCGCCAGCAGCGAAAGGAGGACAGGGGACTTGAACACTGAAGCTTTCTTT
>TRBJ1-5|few|TRBD1|TRBV9
CASSAQGARNQPQHF
TGTGCCAGCAGCGCGCAGGGGGCGCGAAACCAGCCCCAGCATTTT
>TRBJ2-1|few|.|TRBV7-9
CASSRGGVSSYNEQFF
TGTGCCAGCAGCAGGGGGGGGGTGAGCTCCTACAATGAGCAGTTCTTC
>TRBJ1-1|few|.|TRBV18
CASSPRLVNTEAFF
TGTGCCAGCTCACCAAGGTTGGTAAACACTGAAGCTTTCTTT
>TRBJ2-1|few|.|TRBV5-1
CASSPRLVNEQFF
TGCGCCAGCAGCCCCCGTCTTGTCAATGAGCAGTTCTTC
>TRBJ2-1|few|TRBD2|TRBV7-2
CASSPGREDEQFF
TGTGCCAGCTCCCCCGGCCGGGAGGATGAGCAGTTCTTC
>TRBJ2-7|many|.|TRBV5-1
CASSPDGSYEQYF
TGCGCCAGCAGCCCGGACGGCTCCTACGAGCAGTACTTC
>TRBJ2-3|.|.|TRBV11-2
CASSLTNLKQYF
TGTGCCAGCAGCCTGACGAATCTTAAGCAGTATTTT
>TRBJ2-1|.|TRBD2|TRBV5-1
CASSPSSGGYNEQFF
TGCGCCAGCAGCCCGTCTAGCGGGGGCTACAATGAGCAGTTCTTC
>TRBJ2-5|many|.|TRBV3-1
CASSQDRGLWGETQYF
TGTGCCAGCAGCCAAGATCGGGGGTTATGGGGAGAGACCCAGTACTTC
>TRBJ2-5|.|.|TRBV20-1
CSARGGGANDETQYF
TGCAGTGCTAGGGGGGGCGGGGCCAACGACGAGACCCAGTACTTC
>TRBJ1-1|.|TRBD1|TRBV7-9
CASSSGQGRHDWTEAFF
TGTGCCAGCAGCTCCGGACAGGGGAGGCACGACTGGACTGAAGCTTTCTTT
>TRBJ2-1|.|.|TRBV5-1
CASSLDNRNEQFF
TGCGCCAGCAGCTTGGACAATAGGAATGAGCAGTTCTTC
>TRBJ2-2|many|.|TRBV9
CASSFRRTLSTGELFF
TGTGCCAGCAGCTTCCGACGGACACTGTCCACCGGGGAGCTGTTTTTT
>TRBJ1-4|.|.|TRBV7-2
CASSGQTGPNEKLFF
TGTGCCAGCAGCGGACAGACGGGACCTAATGAAAAACTGTTTTTT
>TRBJ1-2|.|.|TRBV7-2
CASSLVGGAEGYTF
TGTGCCAGCAGCTTAGTGGGGGGCGCGGAAGGCTACACCTTC
>TRBJ2-1|.|.|TRBV5-1
CASSQRGNEQFF
TGCGCCAGCAGCCAACGGGGAAATGAGCAGTTCTTC
>TRBJ1-5|few|.|TRBV11-2
CASSLVGTGQPQHF
TGTGCCAGCAGCCTAGTGGGGACGGGACAGCCCCAGCATTTT
>TRBJ1-5|few|.|TRBV10-3
CAISDGGRQPQHF
TGTGCCATCAGTGATGGGGGGCGTCAGCCCCAGCATTTT
>TRBJ2-7|few|TRBD1|TRBV10-2
CASRGGTGREQYF
TGCGCCAGCAGAGGGGGGACAGGGAGGGAGCAGTACTTC
>TRBJ2-5|.|TRBD1|TRBV20-1
CSARVPDRETQYF
TGCAGTGCTAGGGTACCGGACAGGGAGACCCAGTACTTC
>TRBJ2-7|.|TRBD1|TRBV18
CASSPEGWTGSYEQYF
TGTGCCAGCTCCCCTGAGGGGTGGACAGGCTCCTACGAGCAGTACTTC
>TRBJ2-1|few|TRBD1|TRBV7-2
CASRAEDRGLEFF
TGTGCCAGCCGCGCAGAGGACAGGGGGCTCGAGTTCTTC
>TRBJ1-4|many|.|TRBV20-1
CSAEGSQTNEKLFF
TGCAGTGCTGAGGGGTCACAAACTAATGAAAAACTGTTTTTT
>TRBJ1-4|.|.|TRBV7-2
CASSLVGVDEKLFF
TGTGCCAGCAGCTTAGTAGGCGTTGATGAAAAACTGTTTTTT
>TRBJ2-7|.|.|TRBV12-5
CASGLVRLTAEPYEQYF
TGTGCTAGTGGTTTGGTACGATTGACAGCGGAACCCTACGAGCAGTACTTC
>TRBJ1-2|few|.|TRBV6-1
CASSEARRVGYTF
TGTGCCAGCAGTGAAGCTCGCAGGGTGGGCTACACCTTC
>TRBJ2-2|many|.|TRBV7-9
CASSPTPGELFF
TGTGCCAGCAGCCCAACCCCCGGGGAGCTGTTTTTT
>TRBJ2-1|few|TRBD2|TRBV7-3
CASSGLAGARDEQFF
TGTGCCAGCAGCGGACTAGCGGGGGCCCGGGATGAGCAGTTCTTC
>TRBJ1-5|few|TRBD1|TRBV12-3/TRBV12-4
CASRRTGVDQPQHF
TGTGCCAGCAGAAGGACAGGGGTTGATCAGCCCCAGCATTTT
>TRBJ2-1|few|TRBD2|TRBV7-2
CASSAILAGGSYEQFF
TGTGCCAGCAGCGCCATCCTAGCGGGGGGTTCCTATGAGCAGTTCTTC
>TRBJ2-3|few|.|TRBV3-1
CASSASGEDTQYF
TGTGCCAGCAGCGCTAGTGGGGAAGATACGCAGTATTTT
>TRBJ1-5|.|.|TRBV12-3/TRBV12-4
CASTTGWINQPQHF
TGTGCCAGCACCACGGGGTGGATCAATCAGCCCCAGCATTTT
>TRBJ1-6|.|.|TRBV5-1
CASSLDGASDYNSPLHF
TGCGCCAGCAGCTTGGATGGAGCTTCCGACTATAATTCACCCCTCCACTTT
>TRBJ2-1|.|.|TRBV5-1
CASSIHWGTVSYNEQFF
TGCGCCAGCAGCATACACTGGGGGACCGTCTCCTACAATGAGCAGTTCTTC
>TRBJ1-1|.|.|TRBV20-1
CSAVNRFTMNTEAFF
TGCAGTGCCGTTAACAGATTTACCATGAACACTGAAGCTTTCTTT
>TRBJ1-4|.|.|TRBV7-8
CASAGGSPDEKLFF
TGTGCCAGCGCGGGGGGGAGTCCCGATGAAAAACTGTTTTTT
>TRBJ2-3|.|TRBD2|TRBV5-4
CASSGGLAGGPYTQYF
TGTGCCAGCAGCGGGGGACTAGCGGGGGGGCCATATACGCAGTATTTT
>TRBJ2-1|many|.|TRBV5-4
CASSVSSSSYNEQFF
TGTGCCAGCAGTGTCTCATCGAGCTCCTACAATGAGCAGTTCTTC
>TRBJ2-7|.|TRBD2|TRBV7-9
CASLGRGAQRYF
TGTGCCAGCCTCGGGAGGGGTGCCCAGCGATACTTC
>TRBJ1-2|few|.|TRBV7-2
CASIRDQGSYGYTF
TGTGCCAGCATCCGCGACCAGGGGAGCTATGGCTACACCTTC
>TRBJ1-5|many|.|TRBV3-1
CASSQGEVWQPQHF
TGTGCCAGCAGCCAAGGGGAGGTCTGGCAGCCCCAGCATTTT
>TRBJ1-1|few|.|TRBV12-3/TRBV12-4
CASSPRTNTEAFF
TGTGCCAGCAGCCCCCGGACGAACACTGAAGCTTTCTTT
>TRBJ2-1|.|.|TRBV4-1
CASSQAQGTYNEQFF
TGCGCCAGCAGCCAAGCGCAGGGGACCTACAATGAGCAGTTCTTC
>TRBJ2-1|.|TRBD2|TRBV7-2
CASTSGGTTYNEQFF
TGTGCCAGCACCTCGGGGGGGACTACCTACAATGAGCAGTTCTTC